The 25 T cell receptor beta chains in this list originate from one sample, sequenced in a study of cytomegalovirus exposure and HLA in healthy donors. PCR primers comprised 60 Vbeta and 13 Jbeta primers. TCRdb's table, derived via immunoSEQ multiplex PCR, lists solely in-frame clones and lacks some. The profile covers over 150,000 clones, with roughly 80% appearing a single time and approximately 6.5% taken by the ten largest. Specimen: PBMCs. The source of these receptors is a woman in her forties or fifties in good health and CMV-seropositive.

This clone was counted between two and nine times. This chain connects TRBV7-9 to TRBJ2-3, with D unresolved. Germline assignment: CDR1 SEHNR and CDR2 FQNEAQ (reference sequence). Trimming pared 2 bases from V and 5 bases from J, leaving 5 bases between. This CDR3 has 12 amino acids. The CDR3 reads CASSLTGDTQYF. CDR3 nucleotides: TGTGCCAGCAGCTTAACGGGAGATACGCAGTATTTT.

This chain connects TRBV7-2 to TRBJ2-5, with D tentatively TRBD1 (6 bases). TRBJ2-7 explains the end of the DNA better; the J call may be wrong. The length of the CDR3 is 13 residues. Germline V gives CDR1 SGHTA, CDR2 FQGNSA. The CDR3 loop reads CASSFGQKYEQYF. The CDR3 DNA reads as TGTGCCAGCAGCTTCGGACAGAAGTACGAGCAGTACTTC.

CDR3 nucleotide sequence: TGTGCCAGCAGTTACTCTGGCGCGCGAGGGAACTCCGAGCAGTACTTC. Amino acids: CASSYSGARGNSEQYF. The chain links TRBV6-5 to TRBJ2-5, with TRBD2 as a possible D gene (5 bases). The tail of the sequence fits TRBJ2-7 better, so the J call may be wrong. CDR1 is MNHEY, CDR2 SVGAGI, per germline. This CDR3 contains 16 residues.

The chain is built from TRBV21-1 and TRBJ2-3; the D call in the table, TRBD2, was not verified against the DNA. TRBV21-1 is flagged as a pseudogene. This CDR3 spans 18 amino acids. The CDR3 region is CASSKNLPSCFNRDTQYF. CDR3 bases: TGTGCCAGCAGCAAAAATCTTCCTAGCTGCTTCAATAGGGATACGCAGTATTTT.

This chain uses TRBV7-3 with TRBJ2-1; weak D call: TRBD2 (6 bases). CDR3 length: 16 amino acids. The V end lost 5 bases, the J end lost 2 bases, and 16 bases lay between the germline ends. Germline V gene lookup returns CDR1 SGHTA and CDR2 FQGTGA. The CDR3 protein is CASSPSAVAAYNEQFF. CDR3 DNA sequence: TGTGCCAGCAGCCCATCGGCGGTAGCGGCCTACAATGAGCAGTTCTTC.

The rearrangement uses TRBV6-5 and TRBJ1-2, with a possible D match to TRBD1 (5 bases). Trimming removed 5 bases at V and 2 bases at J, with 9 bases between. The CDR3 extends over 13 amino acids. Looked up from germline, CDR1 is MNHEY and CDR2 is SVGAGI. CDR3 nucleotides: TGTGCCAGCAGTCTCGACAGAAACTATGGCTACACCTTC. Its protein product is CASSLDRNYGYTF.

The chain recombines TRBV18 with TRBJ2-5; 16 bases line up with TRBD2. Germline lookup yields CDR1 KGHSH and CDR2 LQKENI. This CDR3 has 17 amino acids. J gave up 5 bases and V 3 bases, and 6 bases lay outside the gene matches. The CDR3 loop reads CASSPGLAGGSAETQYF. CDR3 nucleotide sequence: TGTGCCAGCTCACCGGGACTAGCGGGAGGGTCCGCTGAGACCCAGTACTTC. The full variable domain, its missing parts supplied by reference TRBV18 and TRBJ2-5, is NAGVMQNPRHLVRRRGQEARLRCSPMKGHSHVYWYRQLPEEGLKFMVYLQKENIIDESGMPKERFSAEFPKEGPSILRIQQVVRGDSAAYFCASSPGLAGGSAETQYFGPGTRLLVL.

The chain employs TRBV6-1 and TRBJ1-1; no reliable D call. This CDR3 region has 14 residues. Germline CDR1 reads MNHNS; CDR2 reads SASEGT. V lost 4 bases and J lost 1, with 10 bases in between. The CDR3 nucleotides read TGTGCCAGCAGTGTTCGGGTCGGGAACACTGAAGCTTTCTTT. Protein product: CASSVRVGNTEAFF.

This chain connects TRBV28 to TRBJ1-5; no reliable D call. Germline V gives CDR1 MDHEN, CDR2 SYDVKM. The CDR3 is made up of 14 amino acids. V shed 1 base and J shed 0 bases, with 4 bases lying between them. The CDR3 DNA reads TGTGCCAGCAGTTTATCTAATAGCAATCAGCCCCAGCATTTT. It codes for CASSLSNSNQPQHF.

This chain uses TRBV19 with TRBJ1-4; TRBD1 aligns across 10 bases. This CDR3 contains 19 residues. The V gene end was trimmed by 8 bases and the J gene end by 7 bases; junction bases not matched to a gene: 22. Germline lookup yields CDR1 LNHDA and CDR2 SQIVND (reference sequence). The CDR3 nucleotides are TGTGCCAGTCCCAGCCCGGGACAGGGGTTTCCCCTTCGCGCTGAAAAACTGTTTTTT. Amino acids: CASPSPGQGFPLRAEKLFF.

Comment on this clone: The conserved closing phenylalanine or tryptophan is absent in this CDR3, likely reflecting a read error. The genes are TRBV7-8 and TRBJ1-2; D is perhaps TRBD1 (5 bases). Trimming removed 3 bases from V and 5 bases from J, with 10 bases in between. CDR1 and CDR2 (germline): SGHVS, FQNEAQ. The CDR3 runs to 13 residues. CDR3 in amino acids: CASSLYRGYGYTC. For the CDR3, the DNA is TGTGCCAGCAGCTTGTATAGGGGTTATGGCTACACCTGC.

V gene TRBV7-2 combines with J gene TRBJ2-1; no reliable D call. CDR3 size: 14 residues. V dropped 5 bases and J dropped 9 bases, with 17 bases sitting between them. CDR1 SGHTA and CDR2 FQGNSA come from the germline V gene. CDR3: CASSPTHTSLEQFF. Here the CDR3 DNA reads TGTGCCAGCAGCCCTACCCATACTTCTCTTGAGCAGTTCTTC.

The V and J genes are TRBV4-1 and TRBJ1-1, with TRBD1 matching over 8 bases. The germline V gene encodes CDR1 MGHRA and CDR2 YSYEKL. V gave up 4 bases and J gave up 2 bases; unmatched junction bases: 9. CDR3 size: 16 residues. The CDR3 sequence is CASSRKTGEFNTEAFF. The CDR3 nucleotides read TGCGCCAGCAGCCGAAAGACAGGGGAGTTTAACACTGAAGCTTTCTTT.

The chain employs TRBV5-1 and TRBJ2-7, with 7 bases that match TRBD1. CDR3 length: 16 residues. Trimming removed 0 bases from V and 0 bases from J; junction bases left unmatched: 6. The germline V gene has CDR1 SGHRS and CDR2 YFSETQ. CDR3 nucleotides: TGCGCCAGCAGCTTGGCCTCGACAGGGAGCTCCTACGAGCAGTACTTC. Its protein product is CASSLASTGSSYEQYF.

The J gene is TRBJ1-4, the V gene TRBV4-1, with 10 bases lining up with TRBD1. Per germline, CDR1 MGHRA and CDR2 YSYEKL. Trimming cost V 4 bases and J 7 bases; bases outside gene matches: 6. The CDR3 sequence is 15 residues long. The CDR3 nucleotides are TGCGCCAGCAGCCTGACCGGGACAGGGGTTGAAAAACTGTTTTTT. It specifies CASSLTGTGVEKLFF.

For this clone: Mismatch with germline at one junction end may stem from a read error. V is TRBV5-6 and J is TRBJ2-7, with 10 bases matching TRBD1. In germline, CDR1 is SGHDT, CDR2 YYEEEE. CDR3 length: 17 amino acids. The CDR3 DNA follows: TGTGCCAGCAGTTTGGGACAGGGGAAAAGTGGGCCCTACGAGCAGTACTTC. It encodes CASSLGQGKSGPYEQYF.

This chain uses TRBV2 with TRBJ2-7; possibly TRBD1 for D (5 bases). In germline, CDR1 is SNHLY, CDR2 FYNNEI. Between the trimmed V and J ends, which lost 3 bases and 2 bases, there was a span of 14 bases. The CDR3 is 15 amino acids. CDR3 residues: CASSDDSLGAYEQYF. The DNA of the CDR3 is TGTGCCAGCAGTGATGACAGTCTAGGGGCCTACGAGCAGTACTTC. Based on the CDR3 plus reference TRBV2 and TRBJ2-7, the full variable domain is EPEVTQTPSHQVTQMGQEVILRCVPISNHLYFYWYRQILGQKVEFLVSFYNNEISEKSEIFDDQFSVERPDGSNFTLKIRSTKLEDSAMYFCASSDDSLGAYEQYFGPGTRLTVT.

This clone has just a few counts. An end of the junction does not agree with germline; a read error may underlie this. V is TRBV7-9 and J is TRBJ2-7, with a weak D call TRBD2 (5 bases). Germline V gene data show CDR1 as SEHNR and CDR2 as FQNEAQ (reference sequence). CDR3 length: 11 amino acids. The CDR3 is CSSSEGYEQYF. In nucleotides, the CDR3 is TGTTCCAGCAGCGAGGGCTACGAGCAGTACTTC.

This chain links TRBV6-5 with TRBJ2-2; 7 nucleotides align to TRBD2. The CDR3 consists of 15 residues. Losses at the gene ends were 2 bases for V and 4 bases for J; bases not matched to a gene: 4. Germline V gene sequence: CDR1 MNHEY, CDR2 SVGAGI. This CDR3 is CASSYRGSGTGELFF. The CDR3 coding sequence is TGTGCCAGCAGTTACCGCGGGAGTGGCACCGGGGAGCTGTTTTTT.

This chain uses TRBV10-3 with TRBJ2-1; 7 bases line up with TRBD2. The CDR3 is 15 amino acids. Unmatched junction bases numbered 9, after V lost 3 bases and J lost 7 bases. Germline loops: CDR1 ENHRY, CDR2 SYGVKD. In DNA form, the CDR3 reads TGTGCCATCAGTGACTCTAGCGGCCAAAGGAATGAGCAGTTCTTC. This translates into CAISDSSGQRNEQFF.

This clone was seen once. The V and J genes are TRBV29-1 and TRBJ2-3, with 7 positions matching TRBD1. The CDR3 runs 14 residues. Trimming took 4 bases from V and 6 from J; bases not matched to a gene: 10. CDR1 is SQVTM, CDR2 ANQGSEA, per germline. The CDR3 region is CSVGDRAFLDTQYF. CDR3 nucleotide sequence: TGCAGCGTTGGTGACAGGGCCTTTTTGGATACGCAGTATTTT.

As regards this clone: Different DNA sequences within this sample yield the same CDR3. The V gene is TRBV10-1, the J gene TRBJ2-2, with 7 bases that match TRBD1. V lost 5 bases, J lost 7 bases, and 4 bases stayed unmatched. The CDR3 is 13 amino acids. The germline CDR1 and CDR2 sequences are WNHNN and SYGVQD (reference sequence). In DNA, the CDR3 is TGCGCCAGCAGTCGGCAGGGGGACGGGGAGCTGTTTTTT. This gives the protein CASSRQGDGELFF.

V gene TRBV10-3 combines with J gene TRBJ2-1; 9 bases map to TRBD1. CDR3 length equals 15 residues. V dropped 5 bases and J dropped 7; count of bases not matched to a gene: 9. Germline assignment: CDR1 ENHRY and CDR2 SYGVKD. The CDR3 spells CAISPGRGTGNEQFF. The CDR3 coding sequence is TGTGCCATCAGTCCAGGGAGGGGGACAGGGAATGAGCAGTTCTTC.

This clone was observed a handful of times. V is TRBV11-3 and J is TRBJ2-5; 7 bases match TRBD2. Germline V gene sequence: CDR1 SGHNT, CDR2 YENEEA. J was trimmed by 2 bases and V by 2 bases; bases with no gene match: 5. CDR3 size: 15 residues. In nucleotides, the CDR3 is TGTGCCAGCAGCTTAAGGTTTAGCGGGCAAGAGACCCAGTACTTC. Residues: CASSLRFSGQETQYF.

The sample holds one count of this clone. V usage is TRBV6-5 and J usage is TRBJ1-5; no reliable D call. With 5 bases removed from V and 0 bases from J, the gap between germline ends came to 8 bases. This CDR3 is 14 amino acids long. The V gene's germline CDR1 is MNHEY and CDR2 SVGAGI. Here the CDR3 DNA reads TGTGCCAGCAGTGGCGACAATAGCAATCAGCCCCAGCATTTT. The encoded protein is CASSGDNSNQPQHF.